One and the same sample provided the 32 T cell receptor beta chains below, sequenced in a study of T cells in women clearing cervical HPV infection. TCRdb's copy holds only in-frame clones and misses some; the assay was immunoSEQ multiplex PCR. This sample carries about 35,000 clones, with around 1.6% going to the ten biggest clones. Sequences were obtained from blood buffy coat. These receptors originate from a woman aged 18-69 years with a cervical HPV16 infection that either progressed to CIN3+ or cleared (not recorded which).

In the case of this clone: The CDR3 end is not reached by the read, which stops 3 residues before it; the germline J gene fills it in. The rearrangement joins TRBV12-3 or TRBV12-4 to TRBJ2-2; 8 bases fit TRBD1. This CDR3 region has 16 residues. The J segment lost 0 bases and the V segment lost 5 bases, leaving 5 bases of the junction unmatched. CDR3 sequence reads: CASSLRTGTNTGELFF. Partial CDR3 DNA: TGTGCCAGCAGTCTCAGGACAGGGACGAACACCGGGGAG.

Comments on this clone: The DNA ends 3 residues before the CDR3 does, and the rest of the CDR3 is filled in from the germline J gene. This chain links TRBV7-8 with TRBJ2-2; TRBD2 is a possible D gene (5 bases). Germline V lookup: CDR1 SGHVS, CDR2 FQNEAQ. The length of the CDR3 is 15 residues. Trimming pared 1 base from V and 0 bases from J, leaving 6 bases between. The CDR3 protein is CASSLVLANTGELFF. Incomplete CDR3 DNA: TGTGCCAGCAGCTTAGTACTAGCGAACACCGGGGAG.

In the case of this clone: The CDR3 end falls 3 residues outside the read, so it is completed with the germline J gene. The chain joins TRBV7-8 to TRBJ2-7; 8 nucleotides line up with TRBD2. Germline-derived CDR1 and CDR2 are SGHVS and FQNEAQ. The CDR3 covers 16 residues. Trimming cost V 5 bases and J 2 bases; bases outside gene matches: 11. CDR3 residues: CASSPREGAGAYEQYF. The DNA read from the CDR3 is TGTGCCAGCAGCCCCCGAGAGGGAGCGGGGGCCTACGAG.

The chain's CDR3 is CASSPLSRAGGLIPYNEQFF. CDR3 bases read: TGTGCCAGCTCACCACTATCCCGAGCGGGGGGGCTGATTCCCTACAATGAG. The chain links TRBV18 to TRBJ2-1; 10 nucleotides match TRBD2. The CDR3 is cut off 3 residues early in the read; its end comes from the germline J gene. CDR3 length equals 20 residues. Germline V gives CDR1 KGHSH, CDR2 LQKENI. V shed 1 base, J shed 2 bases, and the junction held 14 bases outside the gene matches. The full variable domain, rest sourced from reference TRBV18 and TRBJ2-1, is NAGVMQNPRHLVRRRGQEARLRCSPMKGHSHVYWYRQLPEEGLKFMVYLQKENIIDESGMPKERFSAEFPKEGPSILRIQQVVRGDSAAYFCASSPLSRAGGLIPYNEQFFGPGTRLTVL.

Concerning this clone itself: Sequencing ends 3 residues short of the CDR3 end; the germline J gene provides the rest. The chain is built from TRBV19 and TRBJ2-3; weak D call: TRBD2 (7 bases). Trimming took off 0 bases at V and 1 base at J, with 14 bases between the two ends. The CDR3 consists of 17 residues. CDR1 LNHDA and CDR2 SQIVND come from the germline V gene (reference sequence). CDR3 residues: CASSIDFGGLGTDTQYF. Incomplete CDR3 DNA: TGTGCCAGTAGTATAGATTTCGGGGGGCTCGGCACAGATACG. The full variable domain, with the rest looked up from reference TRBV19 and TRBJ2-3, is DGGITQSPKYLFRKEGQNVTLSCEQNLNHDAMYWYRQDPGQGLRLIYYSQIVNDFQKGDIAEGYSVSREKKESFPLTVTSAQKNPTAFYLCASSIDFGGLGTDTQYFGPGTRLTVL.

On this clone itself: The CDR3 extends 3 residues past the end of the read, so its final part is completed from the germline J gene. The chain carries TRBV6-1 and TRBJ2-2; TRBD2 is a possible D gene (5 bases). The V gene's germline CDR1 is MNHNS and CDR2 SASEGT. V lost 2 bases and J lost 6, with 16 bases in between. The CDR3 is 16 amino acids. CDR3 residues: CASSELPSDGAGELFF. The sequenced part of the CDR3 DNA is TGTGCCAGCAGTGAACTCCCTAGTGACGGGGCCGGGGAG.

On this clone itself: Coverage ceases 3 residues before the CDR3 finishes, and the germline J gene fills in the end. J is TRBJ2-7 and V is TRBV20-1; TRBD1 matches 9 bases. After removal of 0 bases from V and 1 base from J, the junction contained 10 bases not matched to a gene. The CDR3 has 17 amino acids. Germline V CDR1 and CDR2: DFQATT, SNEGSKA (reference sequence). CDR3 sequence reads: CSARDQTGGDPSYEQYF. The covered CDR3 bases are TGCAGTGCTAGAGATCAGACAGGGGGAGACCCGTCCTACGAG.

Comment on this clone: The CDR3 goes on 3 residues after the read ends, and that part is filled in from the germline J gene. The gene calls are TRBV5-1 and TRBJ2-7; the D gene is possibly TRBD2 (6 bases). CDR1 and CDR2 from the germline V gene are SGHRS and YFSETQ. This CDR3 is built from 14 residues. V lost 3 bases and J 2 bases, leaving 12 bases between the germline ends. CDR3 in amino acids: CASSSGVGTYEQYF. The CDR3 bases that were read are TGCGCCAGCAGCTCGGGGGTGGGGACCTACGAG.

About this clone itself: Coverage ceases 3 residues before the CDR3 finishes, and the germline J gene fills in the end. The gene calls are TRBV19 and TRBJ2-2; weak D call: TRBD2 (7 bases). V was trimmed by 5 bases and J by 5 bases, leaving 18 bases between them. This CDR3 region has 16 residues. The V gene's germline CDR1 is LNHDA and CDR2 SQIVND (reference sequence). The sequenced part of the CDR3 DNA is TGTGCCAGTAGTCCCCGAGGAGGGGGGGGAACCGGGGAG. Its protein is CASSPRGGGGTGE. The whole CDR3 sequence is CASSPRGGGGTGELFF.

Note on this clone: The CDR3 goes on 3 residues after the read ends, and that part is filled in from the germline J gene. The chain uses TRBV7-3 and TRBJ2-3; 11 bases line up with TRBD2. CDR1 is SGHTA, CDR2 FQGTGA, per germline. The CDR3 extends over 15 amino acids. J lost 4 bases, V lost 6 bases, and 6 bases had no gene match. CDR3 DNA (partial): TGTGCCAGCAGTGTAGCGGGGGGGCCACCAGATACG. Its protein product is CASSVAGGPPDT. In full, the CDR3 reads CASSVAGGPPDTQYF.

As to this clone: The read ends 3 residues shy of where the CDR3 ends; the end is completed using the germline J gene. The chain uses TRBV2 and TRBJ1-2, with unresolved D. This CDR3 spans 13 amino acids. V gave up 6 bases and J gave up 6 bases, with 14 bases separating them. Germline assignment: CDR1 SNHLY and CDR2 FYNNEI. The sequenced CDR3 bases are TGTGCCAGCAGGCGGGCCGAAAGTGATGGC. It codes for CASRRAESDG. The CDR3 reads in full as CASRRAESDGYTF.

The CDR3 region is CASSSRTSSQETQYF. CDR3 bases read: TGTGCCAGCAGCAGTAGGACTAGCTCCCAAGAGACC. The chain carries TRBV7-7 and TRBJ2-5, with 8 nucleotides matching TRBD2. The sequenced fragment ends 3 residues before the CDR3 boundary, so the rest is inferred from the germline J gene. CDR3 length equals 15 residues. The V segment lost 5 bases and the J segment 1 base; nucleotides outside the gene matches: 6. Per germline, CDR1 SSHAT and CDR2 FNYEAQ (reference sequence).

About this clone itself: The CDR3 extends 3 residues past the end of the read, so its final part is completed from the germline J gene. V and J are TRBV6-2 or TRBV6-3 and TRBJ2-3; 8 bases fit TRBD1. The germline V gene has CDR1 MNHEY and CDR2 SVGEGT. The length of the CDR3 is 17 residues. CDR3: CASSYRQTGASSQPQYF. The part of the CDR3 DNA that was read is TGTGCCAGCAGTTACCGTCAGACAGGGGCATCATCACAGCCG.

As for this clone: The read ends 3 residues shy of where the CDR3 ends; the end is completed using the germline J gene. This rearrangement joins TRBV7-2 to TRBJ2-2; D is unclear. There are 15 residues in the CDR3. Germline CDR1 is SGHTA and CDR2 is FQGNSA. CDR3 protein: CASSLVGGLDEKLFF. The sequenced part of the CDR3 DNA is TGTGCCAGCAGCTTAGTCGGCGGTCTTGATGAAAAG.

This clone is called medium-sized based on its frequency. The CDR3 goes on 3 residues after the read ends, and that part is filled in from the germline J gene. V usage is TRBV29-1 and J usage is TRBJ2-2, with a weak D call TRBD1 (6 bases). V gave up 6 bases and J gave up 4 bases, with 12 bases separating them. The CDR3 has 13 residues. Germline lookup yields CDR1 SQVTM and CDR2 ANQGSEA. The covered CDR3 bases are TGCAGCGTAAAACAGGGTAGCACCGGGGAG. This gives the protein CSVKQGSTGE. The entire CDR3 protein is CSVKQGSTGELFF.

A word on this clone: The read halts 3 residues ahead of the CDR3 end, with the missing end drawn from the germline J gene. V and J are TRBV2 and TRBJ2-1; tentative D call: TRBD2 (5 bases). The CDR3 spans 15 residues. Germline CDR1 SNHLY, CDR2 FYNNEI. V was cut by 3 bases and J by 6 bases, with 15 bases left in between. The covered CDR3 bases are TGTGCCAGCAGTGATGCGACCCGGGGTTCCAATGAG. It specifies CASSDATRGSNE. The full CDR3 sequence reads CASSDATRGSNEQFF.

A remark on this clone: The read halts 3 residues ahead of the CDR3 end, with the missing end drawn from the germline J gene. The rearrangement links TRBV14 to TRBJ2-1; 8 bases agree with TRBD2. CDR1 and CDR2 from the germline V gene are SGHDN and FVKESK. V shed 4 bases, J shed 8 bases, and the junction held 13 bases outside the gene matches. The CDR3 contains 16 residues. The part of the CDR3 DNA that was read is TGTGCCAGCAGCCGAGGCAGCGGGAGCTTTGGTCATGAG. Translated: CASSRGSGSFGHE. The CDR3, in full, reads CASSRGSGSFGHEQFF.

Regarding this clone: Germline is not matched at one junction end, which may reflect a read error. The read is 3 residues too short to cover the CDR3 end, so that end is filled in from the germline J gene. The chain joins TRBV4-2 to TRBJ1-6, with 7 bases that match TRBD1. Germline V gene lookup returns CDR1 LGHNA and CDR2 YNFKEQ. CDR3 size: 15 residues. Partial CDR3 DNA: TGCGCCAGCAGCCTCATACAGGGGAGCGATTCACCC. Protein: CASSLIQGSDSP. The entire CDR3 protein reads CASSLIQGSDSPLHF.

Of note for this clone: The read comes to an end 3 residues before the CDR3 does, leaving the germline J gene to fill in the end. V is TRBV20-1 and J is TRBJ2-3; 11 nucleotides agree with TRBD2. Germline CDR1 reads DFQATT; CDR2 reads SNEGSKA (reference sequence). The CDR3 has 16 residues. This chain's CDR3 is CSARGSLAGDRETQYF. Incomplete CDR3 DNA: TGCAGTGCTAGAGGTTCACTAGCGGGAGATCGAGAGACG.

A note on this clone: The DNA ends 3 residues before the CDR3 does, and the rest of the CDR3 is filled in from the germline J gene. The J gene is TRBJ1-4, the V gene TRBV4-1; D is perhaps TRBD1 (6 bases). Trimming stripped 0 bases from V and 4 bases from J, with 15 bases between. The CDR3 runs 17 residues. Germline CDR1 and CDR2: MGHRA and YSYEKL. The CDR3 is CASSQDPRTAFNEKLFF. Incomplete CDR3 DNA: TGCGCCAGCAGCCAAGATCCCCGGACAGCTTTTAATGAAAAA.

Concerning this clone: The CDR3 end falls 3 residues outside the read, so it is completed with the germline J gene. The chain couples TRBV19 to TRBJ2-7; possibly TRBD1 or TRBD2 for D (5 bases each). Trimming left V 4 bases short and J 1 base short, with 11 bases between. This CDR3 has 14 residues. Germline V gene sequence: CDR1 LNHDA, CDR2 SQIVND (reference sequence). The CDR3 loop reads CASSKRGPSYEQYF. The sequenced part of the CDR3 DNA is TGTGCCAGTAGTAAGAGGGGCCCATCCTACGAG. The full variable domain, in which reference TRBV19 and TRBJ2-7 provide the parts outside the CDR3, is DGGITQSPKYLFRKEGQNVTLSCEQNLNHDAMYWYRQDPGQGLRLIYYSQIVNDFQKGDIAEGYSVSREKKESFPLTVTSAQKNPTAFYLCASSKRGPSYEQYFGPGTRLTVT.

Concerning this clone: The read terminates 3 residues before the CDR3 end, so the remaining end is supplied by the germline J gene. This chain uses TRBV18 with TRBJ2-3; 9 bases are shared with TRBD2. This CDR3 is 17 amino acids long. Germline V gene data show CDR1 as KGHSH and CDR2 as LQKENI. CDR3 sequence reads: CASSPPGSLAGQETQYF. The DNA read from the CDR3 is TGTGCCAGCTCACCACCGGGTTCCCTAGCGGGGCAAGAGACG.

Concerning this clone: The CDR3 end lies 3 residues beyond the end of the read and is filled in from the germline J gene. This rearrangement joins TRBV5-4 to TRBJ2-4; D might be TRBD1 (6 bases). The germline V gene encodes CDR1 SGHNT and CDR2 YYREEE (reference sequence). The CDR3 runs 15 residues. The sequenced part of the CDR3 DNA is TGTGCCAGCAGCTCCGGGACATCCCCTCTCTATGGT. This encodes CASSSGTSPLYG. The full CDR3 protein reads CASSSGTSPLYGQYF.

Comments on this clone: Read coverage stops 3 residues before the CDR3 terminus; the germline J gene supplies the remainder. This rearrangement joins TRBV18 to TRBJ2-2, with D perhaps TRBD1 (5 bases). V lost 6 bases to trimming and J lost 1 base, with 12 bases between them. This CDR3 is 15 amino acids long. CDR1 is KGHSH and CDR2 is LQKENI in the germline V gene. The sequenced CDR3 bases are TGTGCCAGCTCCCCAGGGCCTGTGAACACCGGGGAG. Its protein is CASSPGPVNTGE. The entire CDR3 protein is CASSPGPVNTGELFF.

For this clone: The read ends 3 residues before the CDR3 terminus; that terminus is restored from the germline J gene. The rearrangement links TRBV28 to TRBJ2-5; a possible D gene is TRBD2 (5 bases). Between the trimmed V and J ends, which lost 1 base and 5 bases, there was a span of 11 bases. Germline V CDR1 and CDR2: MDHEN, SYDVKM. This CDR3 spans 14 amino acids. The CDR3 loop reads CASSLSGLGETQYF. CDR3 bases read: TGTGCCAGCAGTTTATCGGGGTTAGGTGAGACC.

CDR3 loop: CASSQLTGGHGEQFF. The CDR3 bases that were read are TGTGCCAGCAGCCAACTCACAGGGGGCCATGGTGAG. The V gene is TRBV14, the J gene TRBJ2-1, with 9 bases fitting TRBD1. Read sequence stops 3 residues before the CDR3 end, and the germline J gene provides the missing end. The CDR3 has 15 amino acids. Losses at the gene ends were 2 bases for V and 9 bases for J; bases not matched to a gene: 8. Germline V gene lookup returns CDR1 SGHDN and CDR2 FVKESK.

Worth noting for this clone: The read terminates 3 residues before the CDR3 end, so the remaining end is supplied by the germline J gene. The chain uses TRBV10-1 and TRBJ1-3; D is unclear. The germline V gene has CDR1 WNHNN and CDR2 SYGVQD (reference sequence). V was cut by 4 bases and J by 4 bases, with 8 bases left in between. CDR3 length: 13 amino acids. CDR3 in amino acids: CASSATRGNTIYF. The DNA read from the CDR3 is TGCGCCAGCAGTGCGACTAGAGGAAACACC.

About this clone: The sequence runs out 3 residues before the end of the CDR3; the remainder is reconstructed from the germline J gene. The V gene is TRBV7-3, the J gene TRBJ1-1, with a possible D match to TRBD1 (6 bases). The CDR3 is made up of 14 amino acids. CDR1 is SGHTA, CDR2 FQGTGA, per germline. V gave up 5 bases and J gave up 6 bases, with 16 bases separating them. The sequenced part of the CDR3 DNA is TGTGCCAGCAGCCCTAACAGGGATTCAGCTGAA. Encoded protein: CASSPNRDSAE. The whole CDR3 region reads CASSPNRDSAEAFF.

On this clone: The read ends 3 residues before the CDR3 terminus; that terminus is restored from the germline J gene. The chain joins TRBV19 to TRBJ1-2; no firm D call. The CDR3 consists of 18 residues. Germline assignment: CDR1 LNHDA and CDR2 SQIVND (reference sequence). The sequenced CDR3 bases are TGTGCCAGTAGTTCGCTAGCGGGAGGCCTGAGCTCCTACAATGAC. It codes for CASSSLAGGLSSYND. The whole CDR3 is CASSSLAGGLSSYNDYTF.

A remark on this clone: The read terminates 3 residues before the CDR3 end, so the remaining end is supplied by the germline J gene. The gene calls are TRBV20-1 and TRBJ2-3, with 10 bases matching TRBD2. The CDR3 has 15 residues. The V gene's germline CDR1 is DFQATT and CDR2 SNEGSKA (reference sequence). The J segment lost 4 bases and the V segment lost 6 bases, leaving 10 bases of the junction unmatched. CDR3 sequence: CSARPPSGSSDTQYF. The covered CDR3 bases are TGCAGTGCCAGGCCCCCTAGCGGGAGTTCAGATACG.

To note about this clone: Sequencing ends 3 residues short of the CDR3 end; the germline J gene provides the rest. The chain uses TRBV18 and TRBJ2-3, with 7 bases that match TRBD1. Looked up from germline, CDR1 is KGHSH and CDR2 is LQKENI. The CDR3 has 14 residues. The covered CDR3 bases are TGTGCCAGCTCACCAGGGACAGACCAAGAGACG. Its protein is CASSPGTDQET. From start to end, the CDR3 is CASSPGTDQETQYF.

Notes on this clone: Read data end 3 residues before the CDR3 end; the end is taken from the germline J gene. The chain couples TRBV18 to TRBJ1-2; D perhaps matches TRBD1 (5 bases). Germline assignment: CDR1 KGHSH and CDR2 LQKENI. With 6 bases removed from V and 7 bases from J, the gap between germline ends came to 15 bases. The CDR3 runs to 13 residues. CDR3 amino acids: CASSQGDSSGYTF. The CDR3 bases that were read are TGTGCCAGCTCGCAAGGGGATAGTAGTGGC.